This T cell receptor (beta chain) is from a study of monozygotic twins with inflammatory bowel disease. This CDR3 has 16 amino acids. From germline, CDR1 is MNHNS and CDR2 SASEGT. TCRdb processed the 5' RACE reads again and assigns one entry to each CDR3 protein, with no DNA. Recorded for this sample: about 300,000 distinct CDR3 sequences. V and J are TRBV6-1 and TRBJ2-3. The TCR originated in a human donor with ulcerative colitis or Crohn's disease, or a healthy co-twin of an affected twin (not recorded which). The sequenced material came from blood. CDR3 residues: CASSEYASRSTDTQYF.